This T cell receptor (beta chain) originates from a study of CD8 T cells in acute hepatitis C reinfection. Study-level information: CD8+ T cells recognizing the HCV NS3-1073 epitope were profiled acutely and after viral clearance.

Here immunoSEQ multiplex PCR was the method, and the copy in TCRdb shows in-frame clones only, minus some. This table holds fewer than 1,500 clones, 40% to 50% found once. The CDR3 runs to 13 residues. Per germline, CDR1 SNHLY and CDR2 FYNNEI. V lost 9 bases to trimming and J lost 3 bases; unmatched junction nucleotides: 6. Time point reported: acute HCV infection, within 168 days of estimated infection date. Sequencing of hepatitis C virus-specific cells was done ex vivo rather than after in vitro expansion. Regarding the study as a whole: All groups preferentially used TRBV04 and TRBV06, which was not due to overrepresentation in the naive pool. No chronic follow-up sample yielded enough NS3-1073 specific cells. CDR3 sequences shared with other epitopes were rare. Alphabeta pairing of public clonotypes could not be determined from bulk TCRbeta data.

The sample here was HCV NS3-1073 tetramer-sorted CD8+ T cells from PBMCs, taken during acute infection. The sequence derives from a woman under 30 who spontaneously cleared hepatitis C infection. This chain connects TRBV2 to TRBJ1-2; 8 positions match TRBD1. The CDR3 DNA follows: TGTGCCAGGGTGGACAGGGCTGACTATGGCTACACCTTC. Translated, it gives CARVDRADYGYTF.